A single sample is the source of the 31 T cell receptor beta chains below, sequenced in a study of blood T cell repertoires in COVID-19. Here immunoSEQ multiplex PCR was the method, and the copy in TCRdb shows in-frame clones only, minus some. The profile shows some 260,000 clones, about 89% of them singletons. Sequencing was performed on PBMCs or T cells enriched from blood (not recorded which). The source of these receptors is a woman between 18 and 29 years old who had recovered from COVID-19.

V gene TRBV28 combines with J gene TRBJ1-6, with 10 bases aligning to TRBD1. The CDR3 is made up of 15 amino acids. Germline CDR1 reads MDHEN; CDR2 reads SYDVKM. After removal of 5 bases from V and 7 bases from J, the junction contained 5 bases not matched to a gene. The DNA for the CDR3 is TGTGCCAGCAGTCCCGGGACAGGGGCAAATTCACCCCTCCACTTT. It specifies CASSPGTGANSPLHF.

The chain uses TRBV28 and TRBJ2-7; 10 nucleotides align to TRBD2. The V segment lost 2 bases and the J segment 1 base; nucleotides outside the gene matches: 2. There are 15 residues in the CDR3. CDR1 MDHEN and CDR2 SYDVKM come from the germline V gene. CDR3 nucleotides: TGTGCCAGCAGTTTAGTAGCGGGAGGTTCCTACGAGCAGTACTTC. Residues: CASSLVAGGSYEQYF.

The J gene is TRBJ1-5, the V gene TRBV21-1. TRBV21-1 is a pseudogene. The CDR3 spans 15 residues. The CDR3 protein is CASRGGRVNDQPQHF. In DNA form, the CDR3 reads TGTGCCAGCAGGGGAGGCAGGGTGAACGATCAGCCCCAGCATTTT.

The J gene is TRBJ2-1, the V gene TRBV9, with D unresolved. The germline gives CDR1 SGDLS, CDR2 YYNGEE. CDR3 length: 15 residues. V was clipped by 1 base and J by 5 bases, with 13 bases between them. DNA of the CDR3: TGTGCCAGCAGCGTAAGGCTAGGATATAACAATGAGCAGTTCTTC. Its protein product is CASSVRLGYNNEQFF.

The chain combines TRBV4-2 with TRBJ2-7; 7 bases line up with TRBD1. Looked up from germline, CDR1 is LGHNA and CDR2 is YNFKEQ. Losses at the gene ends were 1 base for V and 3 bases for J; bases not matched to a gene: 6. The CDR3 extends over 15 amino acids. The chain's CDR3 is CASSQAGQPYYEQYF. The DNA of the CDR3 is TGTGCCAGCAGCCAAGCGGGACAGCCTTACTACGAGCAGTACTTC.

The chain has TRBV5-8 and TRBJ1-1, with 8 bases fitting TRBD1. The germline gives CDR1 SGHTS, CDR2 YDEGEE. Trimming took 4 bases from V and 5 from J; bases not matched to a gene: 13. The CDR3 extends over 16 amino acids. The DNA for the CDR3 is TGTGCCAGCAGCCGTGGACAGGGAAGATGGCGGACTGAAGCTTTCTTT. As protein: CASSRGQGRWRTEAFF.

The chain carries TRBV7-2 and TRBJ1-1; perhaps TRBD1 as D (5 bases). Trimming took off 2 bases at V and 0 bases at J, with 10 bases between the two ends. Germline V gives CDR1 SGHTA, CDR2 FQGNSA. The CDR3 consists of 15 residues. CDR3 nucleotide sequence: TGTGCCAGCAGCTTAAGGGGTACCATGAACACTGAAGCTTTCTTT. Its translation: CASSLRGTMNTEAFF.

V is TRBV4-1 and J is TRBJ2-5; TRBD2 is a possible D gene (5 bases). Germline lookup yields CDR1 MGHRA and CDR2 YSYEKL. This CDR3 spans 15 amino acids. Trimming took 4 bases from V and 1 from J, leaving 13 bases between them. As DNA, the CDR3 is TGCGCCAGCAGCCGCACTTACGGGATCCAAGAGACCCAGTACTTC. The encoded protein is CASSRTYGIQETQYF.

This clone was counted a single time. V gene TRBV7-8 combines with J gene TRBJ2-4, with TRBD1 matching 9 bases. Trimming at V came to 4 bases and at J to 0 bases, leaving 7 bases not matched to a gene. There are 17 residues in the CDR3. CDR1 and CDR2 (germline): SGHVS, FQNEAQ. The CDR3, as DNA: TGTGCCAGCAGCTCTGGACAGGGGACAATAGCCAAAAACATTCAGTACTTC. Translation: CASSSGQGTIAKNIQYF.

The gene calls are TRBV5-5 and TRBJ2-3; a weak D match, TRBD1 (6 bases). CDR1 and CDR2 from the germline V gene are SGHKS and YYEKEE (reference sequence). The CDR3 loop spans 16 amino acids. The germline V and J ends were trimmed by 6 bases and 2 bases, with 19 bases remaining between them. CDR3 region: CASTEEWGQYTDTQYF. The DNA for the CDR3 is TGTGCCAGCACCGAGGAATGGGGGCAATACACAGATACGCAGTATTTT.

V usage is TRBV7-9 and J usage is TRBJ2-3; 7 nucleotides match TRBD2. There are 17 residues in the CDR3. Unmatched junction bases numbered 13, after V lost 5 bases and J lost 2 bases. CDR1 and CDR2 (germline): SEHNR, FQNEAQ (reference sequence). Here the CDR3 reads CASSQEKRGVFTDTQYF. Here the CDR3 DNA reads TGTGCCAGCAGCCAAGAAAAGCGGGGCGTTTTCACAGATACGCAGTATTTT.

The chain carries TRBV6-5 and TRBJ1-5; D unresolved. This CDR3 contains 12 residues. The germline V gene has CDR1 MNHEY and CDR2 SVGAGI. V lost 8 bases and J 5 bases, leaving 10 bases between the germline ends. The CDR3 nucleotides are TGTGCCAGCTTTGGAGGAGATCAGCCCCAGCATTTT. It specifies CASFGGDQPQHF.

V gene TRBV5-6 combines with J gene TRBJ1-2; 7 bases agree with TRBD1. V shed 0 bases and J 4 bases; nucleotides not matched to a gene: 6. The CDR3 sequence is 15 residues long. From germline, CDR1 is SGHDT and CDR2 YYEEEE. The CDR3 DNA is TGTGCCAGCAGCTTGGGCGTAGGACAGGCCTATGGCTACACCTTC. As protein: CASSLGVGQAYGYTF.

This chain joins TRBV25-1 and TRBJ2-7, with TRBD1 as a possible D gene (5 bases). The CDR3 has 13 residues. V lost 2 bases and J lost 2, with 7 bases in between. Looked up from germline, CDR1 is MGHDK and CDR2 is SYGVNS. The CDR3 is CASSERQTYEQYF. For the CDR3, the DNA is TGTGCCAGCAGTGAACGACAGACCTACGAGCAGTACTTC.

The chain has TRBV6-5 and TRBJ1-1; 11 bases are shared with TRBD1. V gave up 6 bases and J gave up 4 bases; unmatched junction bases: 4. The germline gives CDR1 MNHEY, CDR2 SVGAGI. The CDR3 has 14 residues. The CDR3 DNA follows: TGTGCCAGCAGCCCCGGGACAGGGGGCACTGAAGCTTTCTTT. It translates to CASSPGTGGTEAFF.

This sequence joins TRBV7-9 and TRBJ2-7; 9 positions agree with TRBD1. Germline CDR1 SEHNR, CDR2 FQNEAQ (reference sequence). This CDR3 spans 15 amino acids. J gave up 1 base and V 6 bases, and 7 bases lay outside the gene matches. The CDR3 reads CASSWDRVKSYEQYF. CDR3 in DNA: TGTGCCAGCAGTTGGGACAGGGTAAAATCCTACGAGCAGTACTTC.

The V and J genes are TRBV7-9 and TRBJ2-7, with 11 nucleotides matching TRBD2. Germline V gene data show CDR1 as SEHNR and CDR2 as FQNEAQ (reference sequence). This CDR3 region has 15 residues. Trimming cost V 5 bases and J 4 bases; bases outside gene matches: 7. CDR3 bases: TGTGCCAGCAGCGCGGGACTAGCGGTGCTTTACGAGCAGTACTTC. Protein product: CASSAGLAVLYEQYF.

This chain uses TRBV7-8 with TRBJ2-1; TRBD2 agrees at 7 bases. The CDR3 spans 16 residues. Germline values: CDR1 SGHVS, CDR2 FQNEAQ. V lost 6 bases to trimming and J lost 7 bases; unmatched junction nucleotides: 15. The CDR3 spells CASSFASGPFLNEQFF. The CDR3, as DNA: TGTGCCAGCAGTTTTGCTAGCGGACCTTTTTTAAATGAGCAGTTCTTC.

CDR3 DNA sequence: TGTGCCACCAGCAGAGAATTTGGAGGGGCAACTAATGAAAAACTGTTTTTT. Its translation is CATSREFGGATNEKLFF. The chain has TRBV15 and TRBJ1-4; perhaps TRBD1 as D (5 bases). The CDR3 covers 17 residues. Germline V gene sequence: CDR1 LNHNV, CDR2 YYDKDF (reference sequence). Trimming stripped 0 bases from V and 0 bases from J, with 11 bases between.

J is TRBJ1-2 and V is TRBV29-1; D is possibly TRBD1 (5 bases). The CDR3 runs 12 residues. Trimming took 4 bases from V and 12 from J, leaving 18 bases between them. CDR1 and CDR2 (germline): SQVTM, ANQGSEA. CDR3 loop: CSVVAGIKGNTF. CDR3 in DNA: TGCAGCGTTGTAGCTGGGATCAAGGGGAACACCTTC.

The CDR3 loop is CASSIASVNEQFF. The CDR3 nucleotides read TGTGCCAGTAGTATAGCCAGCGTGAATGAGCAGTTCTTC. The chain carries TRBV19 and TRBJ2-1, with unresolved D. In germline, CDR1 is LNHDA, CDR2 SQIVND (reference sequence). V dropped 1 base and J dropped 7 bases, with 8 bases sitting between them. The CDR3 sequence is 13 residues long.

The rearrangement uses TRBV6-1 and TRBJ1-1; TRBD1 is a possible D gene (6 bases). CDR3 length: 17 residues. Per the germline V gene, CDR1 is MNHNS and CDR2 is SASEGT. Trimming shortened V by 0 bases and J by 1 base, and 15 bases separated the two germline ends. CDR3 sequence: CASSEAYYTGQNTEAFF. The CDR3 nucleotides read TGTGCCAGCAGTGAAGCGTACTATACGGGACAGAACACTGAAGCTTTCTTT.

CDR3 residues: CASQGGAMNTEAFF. The CDR3 DNA is TGTGCCAGCCAGGGTGGAGCGATGAACACTGAAGCTTTCTTT. The rearrangement uses TRBV28 and TRBJ1-1; D perhaps matches TRBD1 (5 bases). Germline values: CDR1 MDHEN, CDR2 SYDVKM. This CDR3 region has 14 residues. V gave up 8 bases and J gave up 0 bases, with 13 bases separating them.

The chain carries TRBV19 and TRBJ2-3; TRBD2 agrees at 10 bases. Per the germline V gene, CDR1 is LNHDA and CDR2 is SQIVND (reference sequence). V lost 5 bases to trimming and J lost 2 bases; unmatched junction nucleotides: 19. This CDR3 has 20 amino acids. The CDR3 DNA follows: TGTGCCAGTAGTTCTATTGCTAGCGGGAGTCTACCCCAACACACAGATACGCAGTATTTT. Translation: CASSSIASGSLPQHTDTQYF.

V gene TRBV2 combines with J gene TRBJ1-5; a possible D gene is TRBD1 (5 bases). V gave up 7 bases and J gave up 2 bases, with 9 bases separating them. Germline loops: CDR1 SNHLY, CDR2 FYNNEI. The CDR3 runs 13 residues. The CDR3 protein is CASTRDGNQPQHF. The CDR3 DNA reads TGTGCCAGCACCAGGGATGGCAATCAGCCCCAGCATTTT.

This chain links TRBV19 with TRBJ1-2; weak D call: TRBD1 (6 bases). V shed 6 bases and J shed 6 bases, with 17 bases lying between them. Germline V gene sequence: CDR1 LNHDA, CDR2 SQIVND (reference sequence). The CDR3 is 14 residues long. This CDR3 is CASSRGDWTDGYTF. Here the CDR3 DNA reads TGTGCCAGTAGCCGTGGGGATTGGACAGATGGCTACACCTTC.

This chain connects TRBV2 to TRBJ2-1, with 7 positions matching TRBD2. V was pared by 8 bases and J by 2 bases, with 6 bases of the junction left unmatched. Germline-derived CDR1 and CDR2 are SNHLY and FYNNEI. There are 14 residues in the CDR3. CDR3 nucleotide sequence: TGTGCCAGCCGGGGACTAACAGCCTACAATGAGCAGTTCTTC. Protein: CASRGLTAYNEQFF.

This clone was seen once. CDR3 protein: CASSGSAGELFF. The CDR3 DNA sequence: TGTGCCAGCAGCGGCAGCGCCGGGGAGCTGTTTTTT. The chain has TRBV13 and TRBJ2-2; D unresolved. The CDR3 consists of 12 residues. Germline CDR1 reads PRHDT; CDR2 reads FYEKMQ (reference sequence). Trimming left V 5 bases short and J 6 bases short, with 7 bases between.

The rearrangement uses TRBV11-3 and TRBJ1-2, with no clear D. This CDR3 is 12 amino acids long. Germline V gene sequence: CDR1 SGHNT, CDR2 YENEEA. With 4 bases removed from V and 7 bases from J, the gap between germline ends came to 10 bases. This CDR3 is CASSYSGVGYTF. The CDR3 DNA reads as TGTGCCAGCAGCTACTCCGGTGTTGGCTACACCTTC.

This chain joins TRBV18 and TRBJ1-2; tentative D call: TRBD1 (6 bases). This CDR3 comprises 14 residues. Germline V gene sequence: CDR1 KGHSH, CDR2 LQKENI. The V and J ends lost 3 bases and 4 bases respectively, with 12 bases between them. CDR3 bases: TGTGCCAGCTCACCTGGACAGACTTCCTATGGCTACACCTTC. Translated, it gives CASSPGQTSYGYTF.

The chain has TRBV6-5 and TRBJ2-1; 14 bases fit TRBD2. The V segment lost 5 bases and the J segment 13 bases; nucleotides outside the gene matches: 10. Germline V gene lookup returns CDR1 MNHEY and CDR2 SVGAGI. CDR3 length: 15 amino acids. This CDR3 reads CASSPSPGLAGEQFF. CDR3 bases: TGTGCCAGCAGTCCTTCGCCGGGACTAGCGGGAGAACAGTTCTTC.